These T cell receptor beta chains were read from a single sample in a study of response to subunit inactivated influenza vaccine. In TCRdb, the RT-PCR reads were re-called with MiXCR into one record per CDR3 protein. The table has fewer than 700,000 distinct CDR3 sequences, 10% to 15% seen once. The sample was PBMCs from blood, taken 40 to 50 days after vaccination. The receptors shown here come from a man in his forties or fifties who received an inactivated influenza vaccine. The CDR3 runs from the conserved cysteine through the conserved F or W. D genes are given only for firm matches. Expanded clones get a size class; other rows say once, few or many, or leave the size out.

clone_size: .; d_call: .; cdr3_length: 14; j_call: TRBJ1-1; v_call: TRBV20-1; cdr3_nt: TGCAGTGCTAGAGTCCTCCCAGGGGTTACTGAAGCTTTCTTT; cdr3_aa: CSARVLPGVTEAFF
clone_size: .; d_call: TRBD1; cdr3_length: 15; j_call: TRBJ2-1; v_call: TRBV5-1; cdr3_nt: TGCGCCAGCAGCGGGACACAGGGGGTTGGGAATGAGCAGTTCTTC; cdr3_aa: CASSGTQGVGNEQFF
clone_size: .; d_call: .; cdr3_length: 16; j_call: TRBJ2-6; v_call: TRBV5-5; cdr3_nt: TGTGCCAGCAGCTTGGAAGGACACATTGGGGCCAACGTCCTGACTTTC; cdr3_aa: CASSLEGHIGANVLTF
clone_size: few; d_call: TRBD1; cdr3_length: 15; j_call: TRBJ2-5; v_call: TRBV10-3; cdr3_nt: TGTGCCATCAGTCCCGGGACAGGGAGGCAAGAGACCCAGTACTTC; cdr3_aa: CAISPGTGRQETQYF
clone_size: few; d_call: .; cdr3_length: 12; j_call: TRBJ2-7; v_call: TRBV12-3/TRBV12-4; cdr3_nt: TGTGCCAGCAGTCGGGACCGCCGTCTGCAGTACTTC; cdr3_aa: CASSRDRRLQYF
clone_size: few; d_call: .; cdr3_length: 12; j_call: TRBJ2-7; v_call: TRBV7-9; cdr3_nt: TGTGCCAGCAGCAGGATGGCCTACGAGCAGTACTTC; cdr3_aa: CASSRMAYEQYF
clone_size: many; d_call: TRBD2; cdr3_length: 15; j_call: TRBJ2-1; v_call: TRBV7-8; cdr3_nt: TGTGCCAGCAGCCCGGGGGGACTAGCGGGAGTTGAGCAGTTCTTC; cdr3_aa: CASSPGGLAGVEQFF
clone_size: many; d_call: .; cdr3_length: 14; j_call: TRBJ2-1; v_call: TRBV6-2/TRBV6-3; cdr3_nt: TGTGCCAGCAGTTCGGTTTCCTCCTACAATGAGCAGTTCTTC; cdr3_aa: CASSSVSSYNEQFF
clone_size: many; d_call: .; cdr3_length: 15; j_call: TRBJ2-7; v_call: TRBV10-3; cdr3_nt: TGTGCCATCAGTGAACGACAGGTACTAACCTACGAGCAGTACTTC; cdr3_aa: CAISERQVLTYEQYF
clone_size: .; d_call: .; cdr3_length: 12; j_call: TRBJ2-3; v_call: TRBV6-5; cdr3_nt: TGTGCCAGCAGCTCCGCTCCAGATACGCAGTATTTT; cdr3_aa: CASSSAPDTQYF
clone_size: .; d_call: .; cdr3_length: 16; j_call: TRBJ1-2; v_call: TRBV5-6; cdr3_nt: TGTGCCAGCATCCGAACGTTTAATACGAGGGGATTAGGCTACACCTTC; cdr3_aa: CASIRTFNTRGLGYTF
clone_size: .; d_call: TRBD1; cdr3_length: 16; j_call: TRBJ1-2; v_call: TRBV29-1; cdr3_nt: TGCAGCGTTCAGGTGCCGCAACCGGACAGGGAGTATGGCTACACCTTC; cdr3_aa: CSVQVPQPDREYGYTF
clone_size: few; d_call: TRBD2; cdr3_length: 15; j_call: TRBJ2-3; v_call: TRBV5-6; cdr3_nt: TGTGCCAGCAGGTCACTAGCGAGAAGCACAGATACGCAGTATTTT; cdr3_aa: CASRSLARSTDTQYF
clone_size: few; d_call: .; cdr3_length: 14; j_call: TRBJ2-7; v_call: TRBV6-5; cdr3_nt: TGTGCCAGCAGTTACGCGGGACAGACCTACGAGCAGTACTTC; cdr3_aa: CASSYAGQTYEQYF
clone_size: .; d_call: .; cdr3_length: 14; j_call: TRBJ2-2; v_call: TRBV7-6; cdr3_nt: TGTGCCAGCAGGAGGGAGGCCCACACCGGGGAGCTGTTTTTT; cdr3_aa: CASRREAHTGELFF
clone_size: few; d_call: .; cdr3_length: 14; j_call: TRBJ2-2; v_call: TRBV7-9; cdr3_nt: TGTGCCAGCAGCTTAGAGGGACAAACCGGGGAGCTGTTTTTT; cdr3_aa: CASSLEGQTGELFF
clone_size: .; d_call: .; cdr3_length: 15; j_call: TRBJ2-1; v_call: TRBV27; cdr3_nt: TGTGCCAGCGCCCCGGGCAGGGCGTCCTACAATGAGCAGTTCTTC; cdr3_aa: CASAPGRASYNEQFF
clone_size: few; d_call: TRBD2; cdr3_length: 16; j_call: TRBJ2-1; v_call: TRBV12-3/TRBV12-4; cdr3_nt: TGTGCCAGCAGTTTGGGTAGCGGGAGCTCCTACAATGAGCAGTTCTTC; cdr3_aa: CASSLGSGSSYNEQFF
clone_size: .; d_call: TRBD1; cdr3_length: 15; j_call: TRBJ2-3; v_call: TRBV20-1; cdr3_nt: TGCAGTGCGCCTCCCGGGACAGGGGCATGGGATACGCAGTATTTT; cdr3_aa: CSAPPGTGAWDTQYF
clone_size: .; d_call: .; cdr3_length: 16; j_call: TRBJ2-3; v_call: TRBV10-2; cdr3_nt: TGCGCCAGCAACCGAGGGGGGGGGAGCGGCACAGATACGCAGTATTTT; cdr3_aa: CASNRGGGSGTDTQYF
clone_size: few; d_call: .; cdr3_length: 13; j_call: TRBJ2-2; v_call: TRBV4-3; cdr3_nt: TGCGCCAGCAGCCAAGACAATGGCGGGGAGCTGTTTTTT; cdr3_aa: CASSQDNGGELFF
clone_size: .; d_call: .; cdr3_length: 17; j_call: TRBJ2-7; v_call: TRBV4-3; cdr3_nt: TGCGCCAGCAGCCAAGAATTCGCAGGACAGACTGCCTACGAGCAGTACTTC; cdr3_aa: CASSQEFAGQTAYEQYF
clone_size: many; d_call: .; cdr3_length: 15; j_call: TRBJ2-2; v_call: TRBV5-1; cdr3_nt: TGCGCCAGCAGCTTACAGAGGACTCAGCACGGGGAGCTGTTTTTT; cdr3_aa: CASSLQRTQHGELFF
clone_size: few; d_call: TRBD2; cdr3_length: 18; j_call: TRBJ2-1; v_call: TRBV29-1; cdr3_nt: TGCAGCGTTGAAGACCTACAAACCGGGACTAGGATCTACAATGAGCAGTTCTTC; cdr3_aa: CSVEDLQTGTRIYNEQFF
clone_size: .; d_call: .; cdr3_length: 16; j_call: TRBJ2-1; v_call: TRBV20-1; cdr3_nt: TGCAGTGCTAGAGAGGGCCCAGGCGAGGCTGGTAATGAGCAGTTCTTC; cdr3_aa: CSAREGPGEAGNEQFF
clone_size: .; d_call: .; cdr3_length: 13; j_call: TRBJ1-5; v_call: TRBV15; cdr3_nt: TGTGCCACCAGCAGAGACCCAATTCAGCCCCAGCATTTT; cdr3_aa: CATSRDPIQPQHF
clone_size: .; d_call: .; cdr3_length: 15; j_call: TRBJ1-5; v_call: TRBV20-1; cdr3_nt: TGCAGTGCGGGGGCGGGTCACCAGAGCAATCAGCCCCAGCATTTT; cdr3_aa: CSAGAGHQSNQPQHF
clone_size: .; d_call: TRBD2; cdr3_length: 15; j_call: TRBJ2-7; v_call: TRBV10-3; cdr3_nt: TGTGCCATCAGTGAGTCGGAGCGGGGGACCTACGAGCAGTACTTC; cdr3_aa: CAISESERGTYEQYF
clone_size: .; d_call: .; cdr3_length: 12; j_call: TRBJ1-5; v_call: TRBV28; cdr3_nt: TGTGCCAGCGCAGTCTATAGTCAGCCCCAGCATTTT; cdr3_aa: CASAVYSQPQHF
clone_size: .; d_call: .; cdr3_length: 11; j_call: TRBJ1-2; v_call: TRBV29-1; cdr3_nt: TGCAGCGTTCGTTCTGGGCCTGGCTACACCTTC; cdr3_aa: CSVRSGPGYTF
clone_size: .; d_call: TRBD1; cdr3_length: 15; j_call: TRBJ2-5; v_call: TRBV5-1; cdr3_nt: TGCGCCAGCAGCTTGTTGGGACAGCCACAAGAGACCCAGTACTTC; cdr3_aa: CASSLLGQPQETQYF
clone_size: .; d_call: .; cdr3_length: 13; j_call: TRBJ2-5; v_call: TRBV12-3/TRBV12-4; cdr3_nt: TGTGCCAGCAGTTCGACAGTAGAAGAGACCCAGTACTTC; cdr3_aa: CASSSTVEETQYF
clone_size: few; d_call: TRBD1; cdr3_length: 16; j_call: TRBJ2-3; v_call: TRBV27; cdr3_nt: TGTGCCAGCAGTTCTCACAGGGGCCCTAGCACAGATACGCAGTATTTT; cdr3_aa: CASSSHRGPSTDTQYF
clone_size: many; d_call: .; cdr3_length: 15; j_call: TRBJ2-1; v_call: TRBV12-3/TRBV12-4; cdr3_nt: TGTGCCAGCAATACTGACTTAGCGGAAGACAATGAGCAGTTCTTC; cdr3_aa: CASNTDLAEDNEQFF
clone_size: .; d_call: .; cdr3_length: 12; j_call: TRBJ2-5; v_call: TRBV6-5; cdr3_nt: TGTGCCAGCATGGAAAACCAAGAGACCCAGTACTTC; cdr3_aa: CASMENQETQYF
clone_size: .; d_call: .; cdr3_length: 13; j_call: TRBJ2-1; v_call: TRBV4-3; cdr3_nt: TGCGCCAGCAGCCAAGGGGGGCGGGATGAGCAGTTCTTC; cdr3_aa: CASSQGGRDEQFF
clone_size: few; d_call: .; cdr3_length: 13; j_call: TRBJ2-1; v_call: TRBV12-3/TRBV12-4; cdr3_nt: TGTGCCAGCAGTAAATTTCAGGGGAATGAGCAGTTCTTC; cdr3_aa: CASSKFQGNEQFF
clone_size: few; d_call: TRBD1; cdr3_length: 13; j_call: TRBJ2-7; v_call: TRBV10-3; cdr3_nt: TGTGCCATCAGGAGACAGGGCTCCTACGAGCAGTACTTC; cdr3_aa: CAIRRQGSYEQYF
clone_size: few; d_call: .; cdr3_length: 12; j_call: TRBJ1-5; v_call: TRBV7-9; cdr3_nt: TGTGCCAGCAGCTCCGGCGCCCAGCCCCAGCATTTT; cdr3_aa: CASSSGAQPQHF
clone_size: .; d_call: TRBD2; cdr3_length: 14; j_call: TRBJ2-5; v_call: TRBV10-3; cdr3_nt: TGTGCCATCAGTGAACTAGCGGGGGATGAGACCCAGTACTTC; cdr3_aa: CAISELAGDETQYF
clone_size: .; d_call: .; cdr3_length: 14; j_call: TRBJ1-4; v_call: TRBV2; cdr3_nt: TGTGCCAGCAGCCAGACAGGAGCTAATGAAAAACTGTTTTTT; cdr3_aa: CASSQTGANEKLFF